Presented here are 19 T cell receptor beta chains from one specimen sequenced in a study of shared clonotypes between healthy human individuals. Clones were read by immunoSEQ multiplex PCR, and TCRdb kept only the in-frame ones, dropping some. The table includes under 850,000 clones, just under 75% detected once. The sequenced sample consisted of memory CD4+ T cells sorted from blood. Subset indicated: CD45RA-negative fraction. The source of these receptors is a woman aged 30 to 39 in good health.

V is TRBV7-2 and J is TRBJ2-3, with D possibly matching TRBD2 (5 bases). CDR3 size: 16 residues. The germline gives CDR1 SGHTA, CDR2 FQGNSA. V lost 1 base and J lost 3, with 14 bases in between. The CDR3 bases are TGTGCCAGCAGCTTAGGGTCTTCTTCGGGGACAGATACGCAGTATTTT. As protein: CASSLGSSSGTDTQYF.

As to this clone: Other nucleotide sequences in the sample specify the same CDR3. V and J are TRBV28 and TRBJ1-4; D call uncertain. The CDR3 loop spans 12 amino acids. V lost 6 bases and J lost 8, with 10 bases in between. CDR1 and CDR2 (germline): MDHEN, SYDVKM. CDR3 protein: CASSFLREKLFF. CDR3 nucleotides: TGTGCCAGCAGCTTCTTGAGGGAAAAACTGTTTTTT.

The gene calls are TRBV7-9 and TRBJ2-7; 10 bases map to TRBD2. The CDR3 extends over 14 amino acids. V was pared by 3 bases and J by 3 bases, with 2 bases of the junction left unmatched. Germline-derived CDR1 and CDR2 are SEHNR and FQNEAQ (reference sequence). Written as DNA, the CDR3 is TGTGCCAGCAGCTTTGCTAGCGGGGGCTACGAGCAGTACTTC. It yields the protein CASSFASGGYEQYF.

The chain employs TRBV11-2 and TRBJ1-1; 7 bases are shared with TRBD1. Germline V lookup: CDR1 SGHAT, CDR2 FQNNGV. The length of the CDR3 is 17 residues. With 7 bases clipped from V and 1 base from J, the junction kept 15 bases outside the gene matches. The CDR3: CASNLGGTRDRNTEAFF. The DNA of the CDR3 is TGTGCCAGCAATCTTGGGGGGACCCGGGACAGGAACACTGAAGCTTTCTTT.

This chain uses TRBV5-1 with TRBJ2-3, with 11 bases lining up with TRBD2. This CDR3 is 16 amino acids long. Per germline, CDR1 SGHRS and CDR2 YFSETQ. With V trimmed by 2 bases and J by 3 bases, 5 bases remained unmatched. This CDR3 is CASSLVAGGPTDTQYF. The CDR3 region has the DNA TGCGCCAGCAGCTTAGTAGCGGGAGGGCCGACAGATACGCAGTATTTT.

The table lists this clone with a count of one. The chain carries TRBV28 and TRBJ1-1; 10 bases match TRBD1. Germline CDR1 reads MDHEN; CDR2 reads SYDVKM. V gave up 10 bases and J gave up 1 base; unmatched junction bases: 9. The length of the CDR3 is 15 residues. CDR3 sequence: CATERQGAGNTEAFF. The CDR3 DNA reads TGTGCCACGGAACGACAGGGGGCGGGGAACACTGAAGCTTTCTTT.

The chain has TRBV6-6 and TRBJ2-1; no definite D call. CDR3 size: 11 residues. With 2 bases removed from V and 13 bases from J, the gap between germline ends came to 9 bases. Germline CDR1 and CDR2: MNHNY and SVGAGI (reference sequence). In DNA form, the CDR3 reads TGTGCCAGCAGTTACGCGACCCTTCAGTTCTTC. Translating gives CASSYATLQFF.

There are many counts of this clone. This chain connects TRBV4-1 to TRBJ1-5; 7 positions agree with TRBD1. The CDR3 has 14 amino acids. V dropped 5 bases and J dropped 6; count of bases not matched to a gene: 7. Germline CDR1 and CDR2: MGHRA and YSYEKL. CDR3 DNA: TGCGCCAGCAGCTCAGACAGGGCTGGTCAGCCCCAGCATTTT. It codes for CASSSDRAGQPQHF.

The CDR3 nucleotides read TGTGCCTGGAGCCAACTAGCGGGAGGTTTAAATGAGCAGTTCTTC. Its translation: CAWSQLAGGLNEQFF. The V call is TRBV30, the J call TRBJ2-1; 12 positions agree with TRBD2. The V gene end was trimmed by 3 bases and the J gene end by 7 bases; junction bases not matched to a gene: 7. Germline V gives CDR1 GTSNPN, CDR2 SVGIG (reference sequence). This CDR3 is built from 15 residues.

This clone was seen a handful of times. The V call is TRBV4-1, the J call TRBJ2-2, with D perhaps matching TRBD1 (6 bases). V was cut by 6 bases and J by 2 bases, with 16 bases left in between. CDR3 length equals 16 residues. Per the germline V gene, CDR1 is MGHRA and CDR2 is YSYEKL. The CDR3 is CASSRKLQGNTGELFF. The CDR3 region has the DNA TGCGCCAGCAGTCGAAAGCTACAGGGAAACACCGGGGAGCTGTTTTTT.

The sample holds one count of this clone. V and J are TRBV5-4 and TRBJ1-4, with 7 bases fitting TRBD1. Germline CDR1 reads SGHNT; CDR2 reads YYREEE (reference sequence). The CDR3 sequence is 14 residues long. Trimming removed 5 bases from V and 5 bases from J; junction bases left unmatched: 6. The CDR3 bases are TGTGCCAGCAGTCGACAGGGTAACAATGAAAAACTGTTTTTT. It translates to CASSRQGNNEKLFF.

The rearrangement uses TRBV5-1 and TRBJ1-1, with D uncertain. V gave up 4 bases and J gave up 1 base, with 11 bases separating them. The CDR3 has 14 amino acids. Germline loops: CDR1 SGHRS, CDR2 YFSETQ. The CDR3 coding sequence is TGCGCCAGCAGCGCAAGACCAGCGAACACTGAAGCTTTCTTT. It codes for CASSARPANTEAFF. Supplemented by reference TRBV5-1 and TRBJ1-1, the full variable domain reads KAGVTQTPRYLIKTRGQQVTLSCSPISGHRSVSWYQQTPGQGLQFLFEYFSETQRNKGNFPGRFSGRQFSNSRSEMNVSTLELGDSALYLCASSARPANTEAFFGQGTRLTVV.

CDR3 coding DNA: TGTGCCAGCAGTCCCGGTGGACAGGGGGCAAAGAACATTCAGTACTTC. Protein: CASSPGGQGAKNIQYF. The gene calls are TRBV28 and TRBJ2-4; the match to TRBD1 covers 11 bases. CDR3 length: 16 residues. V shed 5 bases and J 7 bases; nucleotides not matched to a gene: 10. Germline V lookup: CDR1 MDHEN, CDR2 SYDVKM.

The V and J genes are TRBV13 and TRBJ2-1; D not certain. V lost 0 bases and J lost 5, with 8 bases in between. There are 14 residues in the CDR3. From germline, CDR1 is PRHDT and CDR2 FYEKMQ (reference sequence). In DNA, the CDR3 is TGTGCCAGCAGCTTAGGCCAAGGACACAATGAGCAGTTCTTC. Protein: CASSLGQGHNEQFF.

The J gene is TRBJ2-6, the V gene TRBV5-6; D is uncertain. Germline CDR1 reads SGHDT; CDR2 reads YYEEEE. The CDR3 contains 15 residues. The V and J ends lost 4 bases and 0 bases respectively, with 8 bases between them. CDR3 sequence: CASSTSNSGANVLTF. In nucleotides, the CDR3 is TGTGCCAGCAGCACCAGTAACTCTGGGGCCAACGTCCTGACTTTC.

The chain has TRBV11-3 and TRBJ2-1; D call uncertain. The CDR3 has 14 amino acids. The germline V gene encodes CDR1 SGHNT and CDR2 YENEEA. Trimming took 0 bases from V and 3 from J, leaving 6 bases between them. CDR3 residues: CASSLDSSYNEQFF. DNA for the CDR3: TGTGCCAGCAGCTTAGATTCCAGCTACAATGAGCAGTTCTTC.

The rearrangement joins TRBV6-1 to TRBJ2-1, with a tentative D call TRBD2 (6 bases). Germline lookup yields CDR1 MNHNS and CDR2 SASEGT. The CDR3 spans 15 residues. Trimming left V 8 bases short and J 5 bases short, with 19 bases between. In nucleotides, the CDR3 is TGTGCCAGCCGGGGGTGGGAGCATGGGGACAATGAGCAGTTCTTC. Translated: CASRGWEHGDNEQFF.

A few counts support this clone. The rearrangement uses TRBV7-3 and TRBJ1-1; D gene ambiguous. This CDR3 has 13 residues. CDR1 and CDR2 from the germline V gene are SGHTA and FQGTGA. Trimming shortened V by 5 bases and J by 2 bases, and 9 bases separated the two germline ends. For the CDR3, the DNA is TGTGCCAGCAGCGCTGGGGTAAACACTGAAGCTTTCTTT. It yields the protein CASSAGVNTEAFF.

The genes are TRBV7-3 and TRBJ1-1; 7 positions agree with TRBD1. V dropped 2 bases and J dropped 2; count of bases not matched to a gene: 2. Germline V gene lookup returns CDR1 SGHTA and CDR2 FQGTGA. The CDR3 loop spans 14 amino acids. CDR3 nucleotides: TGTGCCAGCAGCTTACAGGGGGTTAACACTGAAGCTTTCTTT. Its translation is CASSLQGVNTEAFF.